The clone carrying this T cell receptor (beta chain) was counted only a few times. Antigen: not known. By way of CD45RO/CCR7/CD25/CD127/CD95/CD27, the CD4+ regulatory, stem cell-like memory, central memory and naive cells were sorted. The CDR3 consists of 14 residues. Germline CDR1 SGHTA, CDR2 FQGNSA. Deletions cut 5 bases from V and 3 bases from J, with 8 bases between. This specimen comes from a study of beta chain features in type 1 diabetes. Study-wide results and caveats: Relative to healthy donors, patients appeared to have naive, central memory and Treg TCRB repertoires that were more similar. In every one of the four CD4+ subsets, TCRB CDR3s were moderately but significantly shorter in Type 1 diabetes patients.

Expressed TCRB transcripts were sequenced because the isolated RNA had all been reverse transcribed beforehand. Clones were sequenced by immunoSEQ multiplex PCR, and TCRdb holds only the in-frame ones, with some missing. The repertoire has about 340,000 clones, around 9.3% of them found once; the top ten carry approximately 1%. This chain connects TRBV7-2 to TRBJ1-6; D is unclear. Sequenced material: central memory CD4+ T cells from blood. This receptor was obtained from a man aged 25-45 years with type 1 diabetes. DNA of the CDR3: TGTGCCAGCAGCGCGAGAGACTATAATTCACCCCTCCACTTT. This encodes CASSARDYNSPLHF.